Below, 17 T cell receptor beta chains from the same sample are listed, as sequenced in a study of T cell repertoires in cytomegalovirus infection. TCRdb re-called the reads with MiXCR, one entry per CDR3 protein. The sample shows under 200,000 distinct CDR3 sequences, roughly 27% of them seen only once. Specimen: PBMCs. These receptors all come from a human donor in good health (CMV status not recorded). Some clones in this sample may be carry-over from other donors' samples.

This clonotype was counted only a few times. The chain links TRBV3-1 to TRBJ1-1; no firm D call. V was shortened by 4 bases and J by 4 bases, with 13 bases between the two germline ends. Per the germline V gene, CDR1 is LGHDT and CDR2 is YNNKEL (reference sequence). This CDR3 has 14 amino acids. The CDR3 spells CASSPRVGITEAFF. The CDR3, as DNA: TGTGCCAGCAGCCCACGAGTCGGGATCACTGAAGCTTTCTTT.

At least ten counts were recorded for this clonotype. The chain employs TRBV6-1 and TRBJ2-3; D is unclear. The V gene's germline CDR1 is MNHNS and CDR2 SASEGT. The length of the CDR3 is 14 residues. The ends were cut back, 6 bases at V and 2 bases at J, with 12 bases in the middle. The CDR3 is CASRPWESTDTQYF. CDR3 in DNA: TGTGCCAGCAGGCCCTGGGAATCCACAGATACGCAGTATTTT.

This clonotype was recorded at least ten times. CDR3 in DNA: TGTGCCATCAGTCCAACAGGGGAAGACACTGAAGCTTTCTTT. This sequence encodes CAISPTGEDTEAFF. The chain uses TRBV10-3 and TRBJ1-1, with 7 bases fitting TRBD1. The CDR3 loop spans 14 amino acids. Germline V gene sequence: CDR1 ENHRY, CDR2 SYGVKD. Trimming at V came to 5 bases and at J to 3 bases, leaving 6 bases not matched to a gene.

As DNA, the CDR3 is TGTGCCACTACATCTCTCAGGGGCGGGGAGCTGTTTTTT. It is translated as CATTSLRGGELFF. The chain combines TRBV7-6 with TRBJ2-2; TRBD1 is a possible D gene (6 bases). In germline, CDR1 is SGHVS, CDR2 FNYEAQ. CDR3 size: 13 residues. V lost 10 bases and J 7 bases, leaving 16 bases between the germline ends.

This clonotype has more than one count but fewer than ten. CDR3 bases: TGTGCCAGCAGCCCCAAACCTAGCGGGGGCTACAATGAGCAGTTCTTC. Translating it yields CASSPKPSGGYNEQFF. The chain has TRBV4-2 and TRBJ2-1; 10 bases fit TRBD2. The V gene end was trimmed by 4 bases and the J gene end by 3 bases; junction bases not matched to a gene: 6. The CDR3 loop spans 16 amino acids. Germline loops: CDR1 LGHNA, CDR2 YNFKEQ.

About this clonotype itself: The junction does not match germline at one end; this may be a read error. The V gene is TRBV4-1, the J gene TRBJ1-2; TRBD1 agrees at 8 bases. CDR1 is MGHRA, CDR2 YSYEKL, per germline. This CDR3 region has 13 residues. This CDR3 is CASSTRQGKDYTF. In DNA form, the CDR3 reads TGTGCCAGCAGCACCCGACAGGGGAAGGACTACACCTTC.

In this sample, this clonotype turned up many times. V and J are TRBV6-2 or TRBV6-3 and TRBJ1-1; 9 bases agree with TRBD1. V trimming: 0 bases; J trimming: 1 base; junction bases outside the gene matches: 9. This CDR3 region has 18 residues. The germline gives CDR1 MNHEY, CDR2 SVGEGT. The CDR3: CASSYSPGTGITNTEAFF. CDR3 DNA sequence: TGTGCCAGCAGTTACTCCCCGGGGACAGGGATTACGAACACTGAAGCTTTCTTT.

The V gene is TRBV6-1, the J gene TRBJ1-5; D is uncertain. Germline V lookup: CDR1 MNHNS, CDR2 SASEGT. The CDR3 covers 9 residues. V shed 7 bases and J shed 8 bases, with 3 bases lying between them. The CDR3 protein is CASIKPQHF. In DNA form, the CDR3 reads TGTGCCAGCATTAAGCCCCAGCATTTT.

This clonotype was found a few times. The chain recombines TRBV12-5 with TRBJ1-2; no reliable D call. The germline gives CDR1 LGHNT, CDR2 FRNRAP. The V end lost 0 bases, the J end lost 2 bases, and 7 bases lay between the germline ends. This CDR3 spans 14 amino acids. The CDR3 here is CASGLVLGNYGYTF. CDR3 sequence (DNA): TGTGCTAGTGGTTTGGTACTGGGGAACTATGGCTACACCTTC. The full variable domain, rest sourced from reference TRBV12-5 and TRBJ1-2, is DARVTQTPRHKVTEMGQEVTMRCQPILGHNTVFWYRQTMMQGLELLAYFRNRAPLDDSGMPKDRFSAEMPDATLATLKIQPSEPRDSAVYFCASGLVLGNYGYTFGSGTRLTVV.

The chain couples TRBV7-9 to TRBJ1-2, with D unresolved. V was trimmed by 5 bases and J by 3 bases, leaving 13 bases between them. Germline CDR1 reads SEHNR; CDR2 reads FQNEAQ (reference sequence). This CDR3 has 14 residues. The CDR3 loop is CASSHPTNDYGYTF. The DNA of the CDR3 is TGTGCCAGCAGCCACCCGACCAACGACTATGGCTACACCTTC.

The V call is TRBV27, the J call TRBJ1-2; TRBD1 matches 7 bases. Trimming at V came to 8 bases and at J to 8 bases, leaving 8 bases not matched to a gene. Germline values: CDR1 MNHEY, CDR2 SMNVEV (reference sequence). The length of the CDR3 is 12 residues. In nucleotides, the CDR3 is TGTGCCAGCGGTGGACAGGCAGGAGGCTACACCTTC. It yields the protein CASGGQAGGYTF.

The table lists this clonotype with many counts. This chain links TRBV7-2 with TRBJ1-1; a weak D match, TRBD1 (6 bases). The V gene's germline CDR1 is SGHTA and CDR2 FQGNSA. This CDR3 comprises 15 residues. Trimming cost V 5 bases and J 5 bases, with 18 bases left between them. The CDR3 nucleotides read TGTGCCAGCAGCCCCCAAGGGGGTATGGTGACTGAAGCTTTCTTT. Protein product: CASSPQGGMVTEAFF.

The V gene is TRBV30, the J gene TRBJ1-6, with D possibly TRBD1 on 5 matching bases. The CDR3 loop spans 13 amino acids. The V end lost 2 bases, the J end lost 7 bases, and 9 bases lay between the germline ends. The germline CDR1 and CDR2 sequences are GTSNPN and SVGIG (reference sequence). Written as DNA, the CDR3 is TGTGCCTGGAGTCCGGGACGGAATTCACCCCTCCACTTT. This gives the protein CAWSPGRNSPLHF.

This clonotype was seen ten or more times. This chain connects TRBV7-2 to TRBJ1-2; D remains unclear. V lost 3 bases to trimming and J lost 2 bases, with 7 bases between them. Looked up from germline, CDR1 is SGHTA and CDR2 is FQGNSA. The CDR3 runs to 13 residues. The CDR3 DNA is TGTGCCAGCAGCTTTGACACAAACTATGGCTACACCTTC. Translating gives CASSFDTNYGYTF.

This clonotype was counted many times. This sequence joins TRBV7-6 and TRBJ2-3; no clear D. This CDR3 is built from 13 residues. Germline values: CDR1 SGHVS, CDR2 FNYEAQ. Deletions cut 8 bases from V and 0 bases from J, with 9 bases between. DNA for the CDR3: TGTGCCAGCTCAGCCCCAAGCACAGATACGCAGTATTTT. Protein: CASSAPSTDTQYF.

This clonotype was seen more than once but under ten times. The chain employs TRBV2 and TRBJ2-3, with 8 bases aligning to TRBD2. This CDR3 has 14 amino acids. Germline loops: CDR1 SNHLY, CDR2 FYNNEI. J gave up 9 bases and V 0 bases, and 5 bases lay outside the gene matches. The CDR3 DNA sequence: TGTGCCAGCAGTGAAGCCGGGGGGGCGCGGACGCAGTATTTT. Translated, it gives CASSEAGGARTQYF.

The V and J genes are TRBV7-9 and TRBJ2-5; D is possibly TRBD1 (5 bases). The germline V gene encodes CDR1 SEHNR and CDR2 FQNEAQ (reference sequence). The CDR3 runs 14 residues. V shed 0 bases and J shed 5 bases, with 10 bases lying between them. The CDR3 spells CASSLAQGRETQYF. CDR3 DNA: TGTGCCAGCAGCTTAGCCCAGGGAAGGGAGACCCAGTACTTC.